These T cell receptor beta chains were read from a single sample in a study of T cell repertoires in cytomegalovirus infection. TCRdb called the reads again in MiXCR, with one record for every CDR3 protein. Of about 770,000 distinct CDR3 sequences listed, 25% to 30% are singletons. Their target antigens are unknown. Source: cultured CD8+ T cells from PBMCs, taken from culture after CMV antigen stimulation. These receptors all stem from a human donor in good health (CMV status not recorded). Some clones in this sample may be carry-over from other donors' samples. Both conserved end residues are trimmed from each CDR3. The order of the fields is J gene, V gene, CDR3 protein.

TRBJ1-2 | TRBV18 | ASSPPDRRNYGYT
TRBJ2-2 | TRBV27 | ASSYSGTPLNTGELF
TRBJ2-2 | TRBV5-3 | ASSVGTDTGELF
TRBJ2-2 | TRBV15 | ATSSTLRDRPITGELF
TRBJ1-2 | TRBV7-9 | ASSRGDRGGYT
TRBJ2-2 | TRBV7-2 | ANSITWGELF
TRBJ1-2 | TRBV6-1 | ASRIGQGVYGYT
TRBJ1-4 | TRBV7-6 | ASSRTGGKEKLF
TRBJ2-3 | TRBV12-3/TRBV12-4 | ATIGTPGQY
TRBJ2-7 | TRBV7-8 | ASSLGGDSTYEQY
TRBJ1-2 | TRBV7-2 | ASSLALDPNRGYT
TRBJ2-1 | TRBV6-6 | ASSLDRVEGYNEQF
TRBJ2-2 | TRBV12-3/TRBV12-4 | ASSPDGLAAGELF
TRBJ1-5 | TRBV28 | ASSSGGSYNQPQH
TRBJ1-4 | TRBV2 | AIANRESRGELF
TRBJ1-5 | TRBV28 | ASSFEPTNQPQH
TRBJ1-5 | TRBV7-8 | ASSLEGRVNQPQH
TRBJ1-1 | TRBV7-2 | ASSLWQATLAMNTEAF
TRBJ2-1 | TRBV7-4 | ASSFYTSGGPGEQF
TRBJ1-4 | TRBV7-8 | ASSRTFRGAISTNEKLF
TRBJ1-2 | TRBV27 | ASSSRGQESTFLYGYT
TRBJ2-7 | TRBV29-1 | SVEDGQGLSYEQY
TRBJ1-2 | TRBV20-1 | SARDQDNYGYT
TRBJ2-1 | TRBV7-8 | ASSLPTSSSYNEQF
TRBJ1-1 | TRBV12-3/TRBV12-4 | ASSSGKWMNTEAF
TRBJ1-1 | TRBV7-9 | ASSLGMGEAF
TRBJ1-2 | TRBV25-1 | ASSELGEESSVVYGYT
TRBJ2-2 | TRBV4-2 | ASSQQTSGRAGTGELF
TRBJ1-6 | TRBV27 | ASSFGTHNSPLH
TRBJ1-4 | TRBV29-1 | SVEGIGSEKLF
TRBJ2-7 | TRBV7-6 | ASSPGLYEQY
TRBJ1-2 | TRBV11-2 | ASSLDRGGAYGYT
TRBJ1-2 | TRBV15 | ATSRDSGSYGYT
TRBJ2-2 | TRBV6-2/TRBV6-3 | ASSRPGQIKELF
TRBJ2-2 | TRBV4-3 | ASSQETAGGHTGELF
TRBJ2-7 | TRBV20-1 | SAQTYYEQY
TRBJ1-4 | TRBV23-1 | ASSQSGLAANEKLF
TRBJ1-1 | TRBV6-5 | ASSYLSRHTEAF
TRBJ2-5 | TRBV6-6 | ASSYSGGGDRETQY
TRBJ1-5 | TRBV7-9 | ASNRGGSQPQH
TRBJ1-5 | TRBV7-2 | ASSPGGGYQPQH
TRBJ2-1 | TRBV4-1 | ASRGGDNEQF
TRBJ2-5 | TRBV7-6 | ASSLAKPTGGQETQY
TRBJ2-3 | TRBV28 | ASSHYGGTDTQY
TRBJ2-7 | TRBV7-2 | ASSGRKDYEQY
TRBJ1-1 | TRBV9 | ASSASLNTEAF
TRBJ1-1 | TRBV6-6 | ASSYPTRRNTEAF
TRBJ1-2 | TRBV7-9 | ASSFGQGYT
TRBJ1-2 | TRBV5-5 | ASSLAGQDLYGYT
TRBJ1-1 | TRBV6-5 | ASSGQSGVTEAF
TRBJ1-5 | TRBV2 | ASSRRKDGQPQH
TRBJ2-1 | TRBV5-4 | ASSFGTSGGAIYNEQF